Here is one TCR beta chain with its context. What it recognizes is unknown. In the same sample, other DNA sequences code for this CDR3. The data originate from a study of shared clonotypes between healthy human individuals. Study-wide background: Three plates each covered CD4 naive and memory; CD8 naive two, CD8 memory one. Study results and limitations: Sequencing depth was expected to influence donor clonotype sharing.

Sequencing used immunoSEQ multiplex PCR; TCRdb keeps in-frame clones, though not all of them. The sample has some 1 million clones, under 80% seen once. There were no recent acute infections or vaccinations among the donors, who were healthy HIV-negative adults. A CD45RA+ naive subset and a CD45RA-negative memory subset were split from CD4+ cells. The CDR3 loop spans 14 amino acids. V was pared by 3 bases and J by 2 bases, with 11 bases between. CDR1 is SGDLS and CDR2 is YYNGEE in the germline V gene. Input material: memory CD4+ T cells sorted from blood. Indicated subset: CD45RA-negative fraction. This sequence joins TRBV9 and TRBJ1-1; no reliable D call. The TCR comes from a man younger than 35 in good health. The CDR3 sequence is CASSDLETNTEAFF. The DNA of the CDR3 is TGTGCCAGCAGCGATCTGGAAACTAACACTGAAGCTTTCTTT.